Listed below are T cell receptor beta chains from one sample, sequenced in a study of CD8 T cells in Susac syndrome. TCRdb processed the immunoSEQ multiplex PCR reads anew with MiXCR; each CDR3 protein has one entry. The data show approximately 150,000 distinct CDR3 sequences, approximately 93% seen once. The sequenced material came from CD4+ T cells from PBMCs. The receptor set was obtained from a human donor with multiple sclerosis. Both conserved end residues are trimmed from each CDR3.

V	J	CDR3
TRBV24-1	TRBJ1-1	ATRAGEGNTEAF
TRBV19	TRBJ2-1	ASSMGDRGANEQF
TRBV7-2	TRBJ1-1	ASSPWTGSGTEAF
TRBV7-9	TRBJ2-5	ASSLGIGQETQY
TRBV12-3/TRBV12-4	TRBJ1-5	ASSNAGDQPQH
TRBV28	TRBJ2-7	ASSPGGSGYEQY
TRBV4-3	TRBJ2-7	ASSREAGGPRSYEQY
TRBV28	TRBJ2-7	ASQGFPYEQY
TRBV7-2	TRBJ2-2	ASSLGSVPGELF
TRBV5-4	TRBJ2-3	ASSVLAGGTDTQY
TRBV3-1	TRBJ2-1	ASSQVAGKTYNEQF
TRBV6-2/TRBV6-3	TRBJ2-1	ASRGSSYNEQF
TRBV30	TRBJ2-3	AWSGSGTSDTDTQY
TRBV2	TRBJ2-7	ASRRWQSPYEQY
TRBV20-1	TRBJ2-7	SGSGTTNSYEQY
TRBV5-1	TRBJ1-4	ASSLGASDEKLF
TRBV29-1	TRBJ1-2	SVEEAKGDRYGYT
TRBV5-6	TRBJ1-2	ASRKDYGGGYT
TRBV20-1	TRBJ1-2	SASRGGWGYT
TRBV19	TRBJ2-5	ASSIGAKETQY